This is a list of T cell receptor beta chains from one sample in a study of CD8+CD57+ T cells in acquired aplastic anemia. Via MiXCR, TCRdb re-called the reads, giving one row per CDR3 protein. The sample consists of around 170,000 distinct CDR3 sequences, 48% of them appearing once. The sequencing sample was made of sorted CD4+, CD8+, or CD8+CD57+ T cells (not recorded which) from PBMCs. Source of these receptors: a human donor with aplastic anemia. Both conserved end residues are part of each CDR3. D genes are given only for firm matches. Some rows have no size entry. The others give once, few or many, or a class for an expanded clone.

abundance	j_gene	v_gene	d_gene	CDR3nt	CDR3aa
few	TRBJ2-3	TRBV29-1	TRBD2	TGCAGCGTTGGCACTAGCGGGGGAGGTACGCAGTATTTT	CSVGTSGGGTQYF
many	TRBJ1-1	TRBV9	-	TGTGCCAGCAGCGCCCGGGACACTGAAGCTTTCTTT	CASSARDTEAFF
-	TRBJ2-1	TRBV10-1	TRBD1	TGCGCCACCCGACAGGGACGATACAATGAGCAGTTCTTC	CATRQGRYNEQFF
many	TRBJ2-7	TRBV20-1	TRBD2	TGCAGTGCTAGAGAGGGTAGCGGGACGTCTTACGAGCAGTACTTC	CSAREGSGTSYEQYF
-	TRBJ2-1	TRBV29-1	TRBD1	TGCAGCGCTTCGATTCCGGGACAGTTGCGTAGCAATGAGCAGTTCTTC	CSASIPGQLRSNEQFF
-	TRBJ1-1	TRBV3-1	TRBD1	TGTGCCAGCAGCGGACGCACGACAGGGACGCACACTGAAGCTTTCTTT	CASSGRTTGTHTEAFF
-	TRBJ1-6	TRBV19	TRBD1	TGTGCCAGTAGTATGCTCTTCGGCAGGGGGGCGGTAAATTCACCCCTCCACTTT	CASSMLFGRGAVNSPLHF
-	TRBJ1-6	TRBV18	-	TGTGCCAGCTCACCACACCGGGTCGACTATAATTCACCCCTCCACTTT	CASSPHRVDYNSPLHF
many	TRBJ1-3	TRBV12-3/TRBV12-4	-	TGTGCCAGCAGGTTCCGTAGCGAGGGCCACTCTGGAAACACCATATATTTT	CASRFRSEGHSGNTIYF
-	TRBJ2-7	TRBV10-3	-	TGTGCCATCAGTGAGTCGACCGGGGCAACGAACGAGCAGTACTTC	CAISESTGATNEQYF
once	TRBJ1-5	TRBV20-1	TRBD1	TGCAGTGCTCTACCCGGACAGGGTAGCAATCAGCCCCAGCATTTT	CSALPGQGSNQPQHF
-	TRBJ2-7	TRBV12-3/TRBV12-4	TRBD1	TGTGCCAGCAGTTTTAGGGCAGGGGGCGCCGAGCAGTACTTC	CASSFRAGGAEQYF
-	TRBJ2-5	TRBV20-1	TRBD2	TGCAGTGCTAGAAAGGTTAGCGGGGGCTCGAGATGGACCCAGTACTTC	CSARKVSGGSRWTQYF
many	TRBJ1-2	TRBV5-4	-	TGTGCCAGCAGCCCCGACACGAACTATGGCTACACCTTC	CASSPDTNYGYTF
-	TRBJ2-1	TRBV20-1	-	TGCAGTGCTAGGGCAAGCGCGAGCTCCTACAATGAGCAGTTCTTC	CSARASASSYNEQFF
-	TRBJ2-7	TRBV2	TRBD2	TGTGCCAGCAGTGAAGCCATGTGTGGGCTAGCGGGAGTGGGGGAGCAGTACTTC	CASSEAMCGLAGVGEQYF
many	TRBJ2-5	TRBV20-1	TRBD1	TGCAGTGCTAGAGATGACAGGGTGGGACGTGAGACCCAGTACTTC	CSARDDRVGRETQYF
-	TRBJ2-7	TRBV7-2	-	TGTGCCAGCAGCTTCGTCGGTACCTCCTACGAGCAGTACTTC	CASSFVGTSYEQYF
-	TRBJ2-2	TRBV3-1	-	TGTGCCAGCAGCCAAGAAAGCGCGAACACCGGGGAGCTGTTTTTT	CASSQESANTGELFF
-	TRBJ1-5	TRBV15	-	TGTGCCACCAGCTCCGACGGGGGGCGCGGTCAGCCCCAGCATTTT	CATSSDGGRGQPQHF
many	TRBJ2-5	TRBV7-9	TRBD1	TGTGCCAGCAGCTTAGTGGGACAGGGGGCCCGAGAGACCCAGTACTTC	CASSLVGQGARETQYF
once	TRBJ2-5	TRBV7-3	TRBD2	TGTGCCAGCAGCGGCGCGGGGGGGGAGACCCGGTACTTC	CASSGAGGETRYF
-	TRBJ2-3	TRBV13	-	TGTGCCAGCGGCCAGGCGGCCTCTCACTCAGATACGCAGTATTTT	CASGQAASHSDTQYF
many	TRBJ1-2	TRBV5-1	TRBD1	TGCGCCAGCAGCCCGACCCCGACAGGGGTGGTAGGCTACACCTTC	CASSPTPTGVVGYTF
-	TRBJ1-2	TRBV9	-	TGTGCCAGGGAGAGGACGGTCACTTATGGCTACACCTTC	CARERTVTYGYTF
-	TRBJ1-3	TRBV20-1	TRBD1	TGCAGTGCTCACAGGGGTTCTGGAAACACCATATATTTT	CSAHRGSGNTIYF